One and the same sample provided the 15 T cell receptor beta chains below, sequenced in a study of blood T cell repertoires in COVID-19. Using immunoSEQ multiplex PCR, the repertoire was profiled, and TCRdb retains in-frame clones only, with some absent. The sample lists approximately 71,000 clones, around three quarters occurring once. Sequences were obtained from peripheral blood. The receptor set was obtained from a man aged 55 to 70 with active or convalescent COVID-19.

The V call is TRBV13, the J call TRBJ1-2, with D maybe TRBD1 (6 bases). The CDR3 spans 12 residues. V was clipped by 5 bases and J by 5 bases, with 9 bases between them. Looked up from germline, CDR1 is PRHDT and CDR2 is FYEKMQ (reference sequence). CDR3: CASSEGQYGYTF. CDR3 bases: TGTGCCAGCAGCGAAGGACAGTATGGCTACACCTTC.

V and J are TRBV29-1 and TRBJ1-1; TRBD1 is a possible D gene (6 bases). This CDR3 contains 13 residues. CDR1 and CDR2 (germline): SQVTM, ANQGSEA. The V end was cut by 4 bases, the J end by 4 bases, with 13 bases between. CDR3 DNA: TGCAGCGTTGGCCACAGGGTTCTCACTGAAGCTTTCTTT. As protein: CSVGHRVLTEAFF. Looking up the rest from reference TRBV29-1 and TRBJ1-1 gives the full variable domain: SAVISQKPSRDICQRGTSLTIQCQVDSQVTMMFWYRQQPGQSLTLIATANQGSEATYESGFVIDKFPISRPNLTFSTLTVSNMSPEDSSIYLCSVGHRVLTEAFFGQGTRLTVV.

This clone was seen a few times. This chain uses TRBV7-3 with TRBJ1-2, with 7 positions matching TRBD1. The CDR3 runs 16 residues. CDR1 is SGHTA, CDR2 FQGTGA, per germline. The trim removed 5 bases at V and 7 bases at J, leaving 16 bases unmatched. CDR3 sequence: CASSPGGTEVPSGYTF. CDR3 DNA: TGTGCCAGCAGCCCAGGGGGGACAGAAGTTCCGAGTGGCTACACCTTC.

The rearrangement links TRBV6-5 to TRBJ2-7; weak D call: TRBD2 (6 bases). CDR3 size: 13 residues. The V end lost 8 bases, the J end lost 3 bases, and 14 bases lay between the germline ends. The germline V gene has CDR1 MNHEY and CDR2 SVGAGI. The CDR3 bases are TGTGCCAGCGGGGGACTGCCAATCTACGAGCAGTACTTC. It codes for CASGGLPIYEQYF.

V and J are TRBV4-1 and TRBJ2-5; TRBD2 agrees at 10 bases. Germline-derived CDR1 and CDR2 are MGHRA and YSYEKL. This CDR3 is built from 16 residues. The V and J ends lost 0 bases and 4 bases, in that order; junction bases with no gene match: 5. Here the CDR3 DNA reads TGCGCCAGCAGCCAAGATCGCGGGACTAGCGTAGAGACCCAGTACTTC. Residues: CASSQDRGTSVETQYF.

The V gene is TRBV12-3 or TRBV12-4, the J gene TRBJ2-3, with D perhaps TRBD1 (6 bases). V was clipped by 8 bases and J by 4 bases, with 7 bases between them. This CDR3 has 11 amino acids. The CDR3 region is CASGGADTQYF. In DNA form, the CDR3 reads TGTGCCAGCGGGGGCGCAGATACGCAGTATTTT.

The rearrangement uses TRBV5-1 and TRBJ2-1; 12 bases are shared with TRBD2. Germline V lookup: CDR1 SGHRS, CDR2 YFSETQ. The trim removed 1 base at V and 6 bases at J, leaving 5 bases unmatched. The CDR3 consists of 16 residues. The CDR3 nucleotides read TGCGCCAGCAGCTTGCTAGCGGGGGGGCTAGGCAATGAGCAGTTCTTC. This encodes CASSLLAGGLGNEQFF.

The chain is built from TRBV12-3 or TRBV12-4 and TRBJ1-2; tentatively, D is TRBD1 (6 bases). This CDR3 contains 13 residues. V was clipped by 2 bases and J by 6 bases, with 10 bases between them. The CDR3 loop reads CASSLIGGNGYTF. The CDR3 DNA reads TGTGCCAGCAGTTTAATTGGGGGCAATGGCTACACCTTC.

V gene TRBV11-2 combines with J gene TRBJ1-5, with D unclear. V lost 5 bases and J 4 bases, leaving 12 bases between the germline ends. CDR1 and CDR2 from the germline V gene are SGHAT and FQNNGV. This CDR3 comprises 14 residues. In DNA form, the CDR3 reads TGTGCCAGCAGCAAAGACGGGTTAAATCAGCCCCAGCATTTT. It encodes CASSKDGLNQPQHF.

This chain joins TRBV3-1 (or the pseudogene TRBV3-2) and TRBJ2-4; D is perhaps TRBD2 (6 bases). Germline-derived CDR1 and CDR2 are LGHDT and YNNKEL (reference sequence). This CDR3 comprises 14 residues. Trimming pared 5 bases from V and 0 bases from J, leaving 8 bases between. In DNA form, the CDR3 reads TGTGCCAGCAGCGGGGGGTCAGCCAAAAACATTCAGTACTTC. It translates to CASSGGSAKNIQYF.

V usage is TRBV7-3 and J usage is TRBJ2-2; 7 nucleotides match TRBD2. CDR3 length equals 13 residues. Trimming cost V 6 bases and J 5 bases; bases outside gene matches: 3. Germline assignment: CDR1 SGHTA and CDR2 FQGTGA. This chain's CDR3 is CASSWEGTGELFF. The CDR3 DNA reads TGTGCCAGCAGTTGGGAGGGGACCGGGGAGCTGTTTTTT.

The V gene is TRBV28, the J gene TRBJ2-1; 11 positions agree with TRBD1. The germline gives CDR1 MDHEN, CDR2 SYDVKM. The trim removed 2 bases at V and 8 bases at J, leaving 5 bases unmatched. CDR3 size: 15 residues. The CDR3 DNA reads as TGTGCCAGCAGTTTACGGACAGGGGGCTTGTATGAGCAGTTCTTC. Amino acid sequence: CASSLRTGGLYEQFF.

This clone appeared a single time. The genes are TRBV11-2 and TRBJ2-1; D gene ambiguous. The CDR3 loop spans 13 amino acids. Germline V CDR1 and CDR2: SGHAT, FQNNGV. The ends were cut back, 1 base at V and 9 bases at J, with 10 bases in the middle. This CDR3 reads CASSLGSLGEQFF. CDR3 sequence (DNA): TGTGCCAGCAGCTTAGGGTCCCTCGGTGAGCAGTTCTTC.

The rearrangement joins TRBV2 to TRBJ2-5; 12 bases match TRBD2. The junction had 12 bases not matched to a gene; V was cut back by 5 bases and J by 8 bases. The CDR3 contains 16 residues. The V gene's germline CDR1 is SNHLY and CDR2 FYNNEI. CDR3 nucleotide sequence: TGTGCCAGCAGTCCACTAGCGGGGGGACCCCAAGGCACCCAGTACTTC. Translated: CASSPLAGGPQGTQYF.

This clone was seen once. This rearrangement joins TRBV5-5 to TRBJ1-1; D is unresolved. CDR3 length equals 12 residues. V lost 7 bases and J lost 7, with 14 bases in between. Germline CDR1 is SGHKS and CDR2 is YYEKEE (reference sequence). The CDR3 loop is CASEKAGIEAFF. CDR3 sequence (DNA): TGTGCCAGCGAAAAGGCGGGGATTGAAGCTTTCTTT.